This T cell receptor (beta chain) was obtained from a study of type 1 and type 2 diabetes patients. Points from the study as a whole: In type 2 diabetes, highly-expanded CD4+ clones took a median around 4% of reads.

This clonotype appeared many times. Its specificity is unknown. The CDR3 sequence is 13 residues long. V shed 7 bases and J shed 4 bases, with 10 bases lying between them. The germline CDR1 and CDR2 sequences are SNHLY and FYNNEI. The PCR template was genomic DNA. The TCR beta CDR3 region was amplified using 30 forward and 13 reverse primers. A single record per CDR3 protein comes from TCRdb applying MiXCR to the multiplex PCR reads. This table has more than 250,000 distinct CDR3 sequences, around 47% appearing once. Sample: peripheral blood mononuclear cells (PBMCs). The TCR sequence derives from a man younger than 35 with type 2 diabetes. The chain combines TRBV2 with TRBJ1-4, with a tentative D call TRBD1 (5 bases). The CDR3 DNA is TGTGCCAGCATTGGGCAGGGTAATGAAAAACTGTTTTTT. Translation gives CASIGQGNEKLFF.